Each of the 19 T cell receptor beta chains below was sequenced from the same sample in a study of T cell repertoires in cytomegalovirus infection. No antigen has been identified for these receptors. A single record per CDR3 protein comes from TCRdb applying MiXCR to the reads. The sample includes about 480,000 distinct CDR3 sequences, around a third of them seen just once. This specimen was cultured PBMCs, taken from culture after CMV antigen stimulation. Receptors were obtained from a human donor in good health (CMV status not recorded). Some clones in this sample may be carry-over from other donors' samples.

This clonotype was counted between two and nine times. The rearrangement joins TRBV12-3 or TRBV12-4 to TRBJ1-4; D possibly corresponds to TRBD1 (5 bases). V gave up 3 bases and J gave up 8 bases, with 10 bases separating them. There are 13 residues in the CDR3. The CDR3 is CASSFRGGEKLFF. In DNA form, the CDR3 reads TGTGCCAGCAGTTTTAGGGGTGGGGAAAAACTGTTTTTT.

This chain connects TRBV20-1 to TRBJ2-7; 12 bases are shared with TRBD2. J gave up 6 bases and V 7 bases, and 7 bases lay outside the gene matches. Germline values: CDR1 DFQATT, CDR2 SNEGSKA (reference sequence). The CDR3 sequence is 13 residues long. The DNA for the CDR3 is TGCAGTGGGCGGCTAGCGGGAGGGATCGAGCAGTACTTC. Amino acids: CSGRLAGGIEQYF.

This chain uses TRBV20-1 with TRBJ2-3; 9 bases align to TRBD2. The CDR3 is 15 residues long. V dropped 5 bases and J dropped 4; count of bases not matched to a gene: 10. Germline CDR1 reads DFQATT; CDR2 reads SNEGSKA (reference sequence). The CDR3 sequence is CSASGASGMADTQYF. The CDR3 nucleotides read TGCAGTGCTTCTGGGGCTAGCGGGATGGCAGATACGCAGTATTTT.

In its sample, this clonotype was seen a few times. The CDR3 reads CASSRQSSYNEQFF. For the CDR3, the DNA is TGTGCCAGTAGTCGACAGAGCTCCTACAATGAGCAGTTCTTC. The chain combines TRBV19 with TRBJ2-1; a weak D match, TRBD1 (5 bases). Trimming cost V 5 bases and J 0 bases, with 8 bases left between them. CDR3 length: 14 amino acids. Germline CDR1 LNHDA, CDR2 SQIVND (reference sequence).

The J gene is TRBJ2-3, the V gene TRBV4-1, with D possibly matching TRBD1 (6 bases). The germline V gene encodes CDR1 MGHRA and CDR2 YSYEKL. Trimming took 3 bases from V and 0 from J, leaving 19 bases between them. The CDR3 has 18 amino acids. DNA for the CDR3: TGCGCCAGCAGCCACCGTGTGACCGGGACAAAAAGCACAGATACGCAGTATTTT. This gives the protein CASSHRVTGTKSTDTQYF.

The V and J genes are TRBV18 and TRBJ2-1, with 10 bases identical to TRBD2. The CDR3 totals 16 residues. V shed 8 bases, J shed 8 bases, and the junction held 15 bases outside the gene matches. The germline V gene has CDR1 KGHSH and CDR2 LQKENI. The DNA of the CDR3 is TGTGCCAGCCAAGAGACCCGAGCGGGAGGGGGCCATGAGCAGTTCTTC. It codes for CASQETRAGGGHEQFF.

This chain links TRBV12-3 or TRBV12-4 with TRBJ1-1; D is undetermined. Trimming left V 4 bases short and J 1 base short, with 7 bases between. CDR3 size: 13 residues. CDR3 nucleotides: TGTGCCAGCAGTTCGCAGTGGAACACTGAAGCTTTCTTT. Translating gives CASSSQWNTEAFF.

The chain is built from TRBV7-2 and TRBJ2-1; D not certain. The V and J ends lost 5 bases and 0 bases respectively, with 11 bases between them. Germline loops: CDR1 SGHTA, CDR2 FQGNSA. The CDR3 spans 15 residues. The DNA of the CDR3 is TGTGCCAGCAGCCCCAGCGCGAGCTCCTACAATGAGCAGTTCTTC. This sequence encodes CASSPSASSYNEQFF.

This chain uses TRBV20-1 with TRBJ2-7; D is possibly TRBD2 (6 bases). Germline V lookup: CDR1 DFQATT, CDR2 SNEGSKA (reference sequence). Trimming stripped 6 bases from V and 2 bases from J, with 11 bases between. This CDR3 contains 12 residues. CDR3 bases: TGCAGTGCCCGGACGGGGGCCTACGAGCAGTACTTC. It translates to CSARTGAYEQYF.

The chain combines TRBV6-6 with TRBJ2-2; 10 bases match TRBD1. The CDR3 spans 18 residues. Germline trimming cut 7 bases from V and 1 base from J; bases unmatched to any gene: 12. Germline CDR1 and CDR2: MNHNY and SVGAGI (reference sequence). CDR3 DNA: TGTGCCAGCACCTTACGGGTCCGGGACAGGGGGAACACCGGGGAGCTGTTTTTT. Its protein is CASTLRVRDRGNTGELFF.

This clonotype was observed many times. The CDR3 region has the DNA TGTGCCAGCAGCTTAGGCCCGGGGCCTCGACGGAGGTATGGCTACACCTTC. It specifies CASSLGPGPRRRYGYTF. The rearrangement uses TRBV7-2 and TRBJ1-2; tentative D call: TRBD1 (5 bases). CDR1 is SGHTA and CDR2 is FQGNSA in the germline V gene. The CDR3 totals 17 residues. Trimming left V 1 base short and J 5 bases short, with 20 bases between.

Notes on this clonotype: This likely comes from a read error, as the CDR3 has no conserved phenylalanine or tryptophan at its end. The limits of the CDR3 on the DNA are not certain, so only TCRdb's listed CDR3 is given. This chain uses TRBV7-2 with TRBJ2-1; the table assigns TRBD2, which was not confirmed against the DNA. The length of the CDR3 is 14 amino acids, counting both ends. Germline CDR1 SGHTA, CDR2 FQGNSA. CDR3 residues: CASSLTTSGRDELL.

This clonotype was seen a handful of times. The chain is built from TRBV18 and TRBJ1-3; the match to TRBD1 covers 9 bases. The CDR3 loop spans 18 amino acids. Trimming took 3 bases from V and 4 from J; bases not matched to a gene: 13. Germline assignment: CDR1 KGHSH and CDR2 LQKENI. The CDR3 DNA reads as TGTGCCAGCTCACCGCTCGTGGCCGGGACAGGGCTCGGAAACACCATATATTTT. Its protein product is CASSPLVAGTGLGNTIYF.

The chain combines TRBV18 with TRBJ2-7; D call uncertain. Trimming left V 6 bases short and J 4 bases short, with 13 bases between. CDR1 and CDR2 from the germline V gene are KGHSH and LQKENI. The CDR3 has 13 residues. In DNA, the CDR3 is TGTGCCAGCTCCCCAGAACGTTTTTACGAGCAGTACTTC. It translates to CASSPERFYEQYF. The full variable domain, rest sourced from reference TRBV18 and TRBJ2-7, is NAGVMQNPRHLVRRRGQEARLRCSPMKGHSHVYWYRQLPEEGLKFMVYLQKENIIDESGMPKERFSAEFPKEGPSILRIQQVVRGDSAAYFCASSPERFYEQYFGPGTRLTVT.

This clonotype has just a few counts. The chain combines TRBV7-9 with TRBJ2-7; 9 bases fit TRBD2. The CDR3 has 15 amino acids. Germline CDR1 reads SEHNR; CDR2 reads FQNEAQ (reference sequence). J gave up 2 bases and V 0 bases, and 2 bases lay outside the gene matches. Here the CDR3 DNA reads TGTGCCAGCAGCTTAGCGCGGACTAGCGCCTACGAGCAGTACGTC. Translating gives CASSLARTSAYEQYV.

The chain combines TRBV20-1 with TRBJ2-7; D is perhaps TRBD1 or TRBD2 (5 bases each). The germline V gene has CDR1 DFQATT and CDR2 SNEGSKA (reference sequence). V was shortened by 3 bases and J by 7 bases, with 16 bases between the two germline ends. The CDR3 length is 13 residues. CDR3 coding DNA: TGCAGTGCTAGTGGGACCGGCCGGGGTGAGCAGTACTTC. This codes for CSASGTGRGEQYF.

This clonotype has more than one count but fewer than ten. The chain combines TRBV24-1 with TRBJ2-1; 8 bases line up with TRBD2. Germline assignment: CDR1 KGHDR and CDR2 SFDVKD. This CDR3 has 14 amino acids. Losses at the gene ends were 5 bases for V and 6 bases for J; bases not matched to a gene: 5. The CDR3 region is CATSGSGSLNEQFF. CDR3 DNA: TGTGCCACCAGTGGCAGCGGGAGCCTCAATGAGCAGTTCTTC.

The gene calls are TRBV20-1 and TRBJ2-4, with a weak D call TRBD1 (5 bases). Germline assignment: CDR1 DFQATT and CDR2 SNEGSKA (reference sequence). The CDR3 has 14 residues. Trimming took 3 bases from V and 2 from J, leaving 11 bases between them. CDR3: CSASQGLTKNIQYF. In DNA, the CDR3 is TGCAGTGCTAGTCAGGGTCTGACCAAAAACATTCAGTACTTC.

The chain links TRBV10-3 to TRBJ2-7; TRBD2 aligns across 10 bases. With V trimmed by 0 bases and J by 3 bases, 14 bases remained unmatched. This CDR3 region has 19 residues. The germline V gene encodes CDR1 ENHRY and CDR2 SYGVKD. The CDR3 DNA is TGTGCCATCAGTGAGTCTATTTCGGGGGTAGCGGGAGGCAACTACGAGCAGTACGTC. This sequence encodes CAISESISGVAGGNYEQYV.